Sequencing of this TCR beta chain was carried out in a study of identical twins. TCRdb fed the 5' RACE reads into MiXCR, producing one record per CDR3 protein. The sample holds fewer than 550,000 distinct CDR3 sequences, around an eighth seen once. Germline CDR1 is DFQATT and CDR2 is SNEGSKA (reference sequence). This CDR3 has 14 residues. Germline trimming cut 2 bases from V and 5 bases from J; bases unmatched to any gene: 8. These records were also assigned to another study, of yellow fever vaccine responses in identical twins.

The receptor's source is a woman under 30 in good health. Sequencing was performed on CD4+ T cells sorted from blood. V usage is TRBV20-1 and J usage is TRBJ1-1, with TRBD1 identical over 7 bases. This chain's CDR3 is CSARSPGGSTEAFF. The CDR3 DNA sequence: TGCAGTGCTAGAAGCCCAGGGGGGAGTACTGAAGCTTTCTTT.